The 14 T cell receptor beta chains presented below share a single source sample, sequenced in a study of T cell clonality in common variable immunodeficiency. Findings of the study overall: Reportedly, TCR beta sequences from common variable immunodeficiency showed fewer deletions and N-nucleotide insertions.

Here immunoSEQ multiplex PCR was the method, and the copy in TCRdb shows in-frame clones only, minus some. The sample yields more than 30,000 clones, without any singletons. The antigens of these receptors remain unknown. The specimen sequenced was peripheral blood mononuclear cells. These receptors came from a human donor with common variable immunodeficiency.

This clone was seen a handful of times. Read data end 3 residues before the CDR3 end; the end is taken from the germline J gene. This chain joins TRBV6-2 or TRBV6-3 and TRBJ2-1, with TRBD2 matching over 9 bases. V shed 2 bases, J shed 4 bases, and the junction held 9 bases outside the gene matches. Germline loops: CDR1 MNHEY, CDR2 SVGEGT. The CDR3 covers 17 residues. CDR3 region: CASSYPPLAGPYNEQFF. CDR3 bases read: TGTGCCAGCAGTTACCCCCCTCTAGCGGGGCCTTACAATGAG.

A few counts support this clone. From the germline J gene comes the end of the CDR3, since the read stops 3 residues before it. The chain links TRBV19 to TRBJ1-2; TRBD1 is a possible D gene (6 bases). The CDR3 has 15 residues. The V and J ends lost 8 bases and 3 bases respectively, with 19 bases between them. The germline gives CDR1 LNHDA, CDR2 SQIVND (reference sequence). CDR3 amino acids: CASRYAGGQDYGYTF. The CDR3 DNA, read in part, is TGTGCCAGTCGGTATGCGGGGGGCCAGGACTATGGC.

Details on this clone: The read ends 3 residues before the CDR3 terminus; that terminus is restored from the germline J gene. The chain employs TRBV6-1 and TRBJ2-3, with D tentatively TRBD2 (6 bases). This CDR3 has 14 residues. The germline V and J ends were trimmed by 3 bases and 0 bases, with 7 bases remaining between them. The germline V gene encodes CDR1 MNHNS and CDR2 SASEGT. The chain's CDR3 is CASSEAGSTDTQYF. The sequenced part of the CDR3 DNA is TGTGCCAGCAGTGAGGCGGGAAGCACAGATACG.

This clone has a handful of counts. The DNA read from the CDR3 is TGTGCCAGCAGCTTCACAGGGGCCGAG. Protein product: CASSFTGAE. The full CDR3 is CASSFTGAEQYF. The chain links TRBV7-6 to TRBJ2-7, with 7 bases matching TRBD1. Coverage ceases 3 residues before the CDR3 finishes, and the germline J gene fills in the end. CDR1 is SGHVS and CDR2 is FNYEAQ in the germline V gene. The CDR3 sequence is 12 residues long. J was trimmed by 6 bases and V by 3 bases; bases with no gene match: 2. Supplemented by reference TRBV7-6 and TRBJ2-7, the full variable domain reads GAGVSQSPRYKVTKRGQDVALRCDPISGHVSLYWYRQALGQGPEFLTYFNYEAQQDKSGLPNDRFSAERPEGSISTLTIQRTEQRDSAMYRCASSFTGAEQYFGPGTRLTVT.

This clone was seen many times. The DNA ends 3 residues before the CDR3 does, and the rest of the CDR3 is filled in from the germline J gene. The chain combines TRBV11-3 with TRBJ1-6; 8 bases agree with TRBD1. The CDR3 totals 14 residues. The trim removed 5 bases at V and 8 bases at J, leaving 5 bases unmatched. Germline CDR1 and CDR2: SGHNT and YENEEA. CDR3 amino acids: CASSPLDRDSPLHF. The sequenced CDR3 bases are TGTGCCAGCAGCCCGCTGGACAGGGATTCACCC.

This clone has more than one count but fewer than ten. The read terminates 3 residues before the CDR3 end, so the remaining end is supplied by the germline J gene. This chain links TRBV7-9 with TRBJ1-6, with D possibly being TRBD1 (5 bases). This CDR3 comprises 15 residues. V shed 6 bases and J shed 9 bases, with 18 bases lying between them. CDR1 SEHNR and CDR2 FQNEAQ come from the germline V gene (reference sequence). The CDR3 bases that were read are TGTGCCAGCAGTCGACTCGGGACTGGCAGTTCACCC. This encodes CASSRLGTGSSP. Given in full, the CDR3 is CASSRLGTGSSPLHF. The variable domain in full, completed from reference TRBV7-9 and TRBJ1-6, reads DTGVSQNPRHKITKRGQNVTFRCDPISEHNRLYWYRQTLGQGPEFLTYFQNEAQLEKSRLLSDRFSAERPKGSFSTLEIQRTEQGDSAMYLCASSRLGTGSSPLHFGNGTRLTVT.

This clone was found a few times. Sequencing ends 3 residues short of the CDR3 end; the germline J gene provides the rest. The rearrangement joins TRBV7-8 to TRBJ1-2, with TRBD1 identical over 9 bases. CDR3 length equals 13 residues. The V segment lost 4 bases and the J segment 5 bases; nucleotides outside the gene matches: 2. Germline CDR1 is SGHVS and CDR2 is FQNEAQ. The DNA read from the CDR3 is TGTGCCAGCAGCTCGACAGGGGGATATGGC. The encoded protein is CASSSTGGYG. The CDR3 in its entirety is CASSSTGGYGYTF.

The CDR3: CAWSEGLNYGYTF. Partial CDR3 DNA: TGTGCCTGGAGTGAGGGCCTCAACTATGGC. The chain combines TRBV30 with TRBJ1-2; D not certain. The read stops 3 residues short of the end of the CDR3; the missing end is completed from the germline J gene. Trimming pared 1 base from V and 2 bases from J, leaving 8 bases between. CDR3 length equals 13 residues. Germline loops: CDR1 GTSNPN, CDR2 SVGIG (reference sequence).

This clone appeared many times. From the germline J gene comes the end of the CDR3, since the read stops 3 residues before it. This sequence joins TRBV12-3 or TRBV12-4 and TRBJ2-3, with 7 bases fitting TRBD2. V was clipped by 6 bases and J by 1 base; unmatched bases: 4. The CDR3 has 14 residues. The CDR3: CASRVSGGTDTQYF. The sequenced CDR3 bases are TGTGCCAGCAGGGTCAGCGGGGGCACAGATACG.

A word on this clone: The read falls 3 residues short of the CDR3 end, and the missing part is taken from the germline J gene. The chain joins TRBV7-6 to TRBJ2-3; 9 bases align to TRBD2. Germline-derived CDR1 and CDR2 are SGHVS and FNYEAQ. V was clipped by 3 bases and J by 2 bases; unmatched bases: 3. The CDR3 is 15 residues long. CDR3 loop: CASSFSGSDTDTQYF. CDR3 DNA (partial): TGTGCCAGCAGCTTTAGCGGGAGTGACACAGATACG. Full variable domain (missing parts from reference TRBV7-6 and TRBJ2-3): GAGVSQSPRYKVTKRGQDVALRCDPISGHVSLYWYRQALGQGPEFLTYFNYEAQQDKSGLPNDRFSAERPEGSISTLTIQRTEQRDSAMYRCASSFSGSDTDTQYFGPGTRLTVL.

In this sample, this clone turned up a few times. The missing CDR3 end, 3 residues past where the read stops, is filled in from the germline J gene. The genes are TRBV7-3 and TRBJ2-7; 10 positions agree with TRBD2. This CDR3 spans 14 amino acids. In germline, CDR1 is SGHTA, CDR2 FQGTGA. V dropped 5 bases and J dropped 4; count of bases not matched to a gene: 5. The chain's CDR3 is CASSRTSGSYEQYF. Partial CDR3 DNA: TGTGCCAGCAGCAGGACTAGCGGAAGTTACGAG.

The table lists this clone with many counts. The read falls 3 residues short of the CDR3 end, and the missing part is taken from the germline J gene. The V gene is TRBV20-1, the J gene TRBJ2-7; 8 bases match TRBD2. CDR3 size: 14 residues. V was clipped by 6 bases and J by 0 bases; unmatched bases: 7. From germline, CDR1 is DFQATT and CDR2 SNEGSKA (reference sequence). The DNA read from the CDR3 is TGCAGTGCCCCACTGGGACTAGACTCCTACGAG. Protein: CSAPLGLDSYE. The CDR3 reads in full as CSAPLGLDSYEQYF.

This clone was counted only a few times. It is likely a read error: a sequence one base away is far more abundant. Read coverage stops 3 residues before the CDR3 terminus; the germline J gene supplies the remainder. V gene TRBV11-2 combines with J gene TRBJ2-7; D possibly corresponds to TRBD2 (6 bases). The CDR3 is made up of 15 amino acids. V shed 7 bases and J shed 5 bases, with 21 bases lying between them. The germline V gene has CDR1 SGHAT and CDR2 FQNNGV. The CDR3 region is CASTSRIAEPNEQYF. CDR3 DNA (partial): TGTGCCAGCACCTCGAGAATAGCGGAGCCTAACGAG.

This clone was observed many times. The read stops 3 residues short of the end of the CDR3; the missing end is completed from the germline J gene. V is TRBV7-2 and J is TRBJ1-4; TRBD1 agrees at 9 bases. The germline V gene encodes CDR1 SGHTA and CDR2 FQGNSA. J lost 7 bases, V lost 5 bases, and 2 bases had no gene match. The CDR3 contains 13 residues. The covered CDR3 bases are TGTGCCAGCAGCCCGGGACAGGGTGAAAAA. It codes for CASSPGQGEK. The entire CDR3 protein is CASSPGQGEKLFF. Filled out from reference TRBV7-2 and TRBJ1-4, the complete variable domain reads GAGVSQSPSNKVTEKGKDVELRCDPISGHTALYWYRQSLGQGLEFLIYFQGNSAPDKSGLPSDRFSAERTGGSVSTLTIQRTQQEDSAVYLCASSPGQGEKLFFGSGTQLSVL.